This TCR beta chain was sequenced in a study of a mutant IDH1 vaccine in newly diagnosed glioma. Germline loops: CDR1 MNHNS, CDR2 SASEGT. The CDR3 has 14 amino acids. Trimming cost V 1 base and J 0 bases; bases outside gene matches: 0. Method: immunoSEQ multiplex PCR; TCRdb's copy keeps in-frame clones and lacks some. This table has tens of thousands of clones, 82% appearing once. Of note for this clone: Its antigen is not known.

As for time point: week 5, during vaccination. In the vaccine, a single dose held 300 ug of the mutant IDH1 20-mer peptide, along with topical imiquimod. V is TRBV6-1 and J is TRBJ2-7; 7 positions match TRBD1. The receptor was derived from a woman between 18 and 30 years old with glioma. Some clones in this sample may be carry-over from other donors' samples. This material consisted of PBMCs, taken from a glioma patient whose treatment included an IDH1 peptide vaccine. CDR3 sequence reads: CASSEGDSSYEQYF. CDR3 bases: TGTGCCAGCAGTGAAGGGGACAGCTCCTACGAGCAGTACTTC.